This TCR beta chain appears in the sequencing data of a study of T-cell memory formation after mild COVID-19. The CDR3 totals 15 residues. The germline gives CDR1 SGHTA, CDR2 FQGNSA. The V end lost 5 bases, the J end lost 4 bases, and 14 bases lay between the germline ends. Using its own MiXCR run on the 5' RACE reads, TCRdb lists one record per CDR3 protein. The table shows under 550,000 distinct CDR3 sequences, with under 20% occurring only once. V usage is TRBV7-2 and J usage is TRBJ2-2, with a possible D match to TRBD2 (5 bases). The TCR originated in a young man who had mild COVID-19 (a few samples of this study predate the infection). Cell type and time point are not known. The sequenced sample consisted of PBMCs or a T cell subset sorted from them (not recorded which). For the CDR3, the DNA is TGTGCCAGCAGCCCCCGCGAGCGGATCACCGGGGAGCTGTTTTTT. The encoded protein is CASSPRERITGELFF.